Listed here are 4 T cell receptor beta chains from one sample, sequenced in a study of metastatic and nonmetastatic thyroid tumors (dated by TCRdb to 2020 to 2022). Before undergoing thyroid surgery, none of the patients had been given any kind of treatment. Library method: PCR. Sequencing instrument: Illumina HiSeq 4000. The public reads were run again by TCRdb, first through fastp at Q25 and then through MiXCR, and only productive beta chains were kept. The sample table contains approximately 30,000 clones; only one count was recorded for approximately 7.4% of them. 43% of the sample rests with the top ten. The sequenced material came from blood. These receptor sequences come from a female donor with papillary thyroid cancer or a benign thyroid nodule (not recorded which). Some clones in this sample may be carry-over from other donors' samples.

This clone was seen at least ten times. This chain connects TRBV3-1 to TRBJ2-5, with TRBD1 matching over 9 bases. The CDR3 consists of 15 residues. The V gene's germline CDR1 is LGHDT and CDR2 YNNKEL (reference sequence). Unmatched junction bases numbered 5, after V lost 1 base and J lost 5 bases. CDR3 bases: TGTGCCAGCAGCCAAGGGGACAGGGCTTTCGAGACCCAGTACTTC. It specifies CASSQGDRAFETQYF.

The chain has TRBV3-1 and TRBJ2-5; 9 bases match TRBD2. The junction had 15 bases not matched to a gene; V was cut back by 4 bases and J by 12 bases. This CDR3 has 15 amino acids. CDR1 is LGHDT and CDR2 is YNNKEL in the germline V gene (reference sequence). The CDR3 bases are TGTGCCAGCAGCCCCCCCCCCCCTATGAGCGGGGGGAAGTACTTC. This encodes CASSPPPPMSGGKYF.

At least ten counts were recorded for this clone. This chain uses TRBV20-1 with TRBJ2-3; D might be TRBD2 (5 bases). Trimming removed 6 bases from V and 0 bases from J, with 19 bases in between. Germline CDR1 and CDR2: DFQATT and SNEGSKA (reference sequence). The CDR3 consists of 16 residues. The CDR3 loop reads CSASPRADTSTDTQYF. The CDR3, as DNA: TGCAGTGCATCTCCTCGAGCGGATACTAGCACAGATACGCAGTATTTT.

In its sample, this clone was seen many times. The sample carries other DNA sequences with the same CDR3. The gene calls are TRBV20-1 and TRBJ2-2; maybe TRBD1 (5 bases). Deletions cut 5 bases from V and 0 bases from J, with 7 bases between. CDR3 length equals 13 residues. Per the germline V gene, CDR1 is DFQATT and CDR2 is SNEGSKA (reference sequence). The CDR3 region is CSAEQANTGELFF. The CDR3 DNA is TGCAGTGCTGAACAGGCGAACACCGGGGAGCTGTTTTTT.